This passage covers 13 T cell receptor beta chains from one sample sequenced in a study of shared T cell receptors in the human thymus. The table came from immunoSEQ multiplex PCR; TCRdb's copy has only in-frame clones and leaves some out. The sample carries 700,000 or so clones, approximately 85% recorded once. These data were also reused for a study on human thymus T cells.

The sequenced material came from thymocytes. The receptors were gathered from a girl under three years old with a congenital heart defect.

The CDR3 bases are TGTGCCAGCAGCATTATGTCTCCGTGGAAGACAAAGACCGGGGAGCTGTTTTTT. Translating gives CASSIMSPWKTKTGELFF. The J gene is TRBJ2-2, the V gene TRBV7-2, with D uncertain. Germline-derived CDR1 and CDR2 are SGHTA and FQGNSA. V lost 5 bases and J lost 5, with 24 bases in between. This CDR3 spans 18 amino acids.

The chain recombines TRBV14 with TRBJ2-4; 9 nucleotides line up with TRBD2. CDR3 size: 15 residues. Trimming removed 1 base from V and 5 bases from J; junction bases left unmatched: 3. Germline V lookup: CDR1 SGHDN, CDR2 FVKESK. CDR3 nucleotides: TGTGCCAGCAGCCAAGCCGTAGCGGGGGAAAACATTCAGTACTTC. It is translated as CASSQAVAGENIQYF. Full variable domain (rest looked up from reference TRBV14 and TRBJ2-4): EAGVTQFPSHSVIEKGQTVTLRCDPISGHDNLYWYRRVMGKEIKFLLHFVKESKQDESGMPNNRFLAERTGGTYSTLKVQPAELEDSGVYFCASSQAVAGENIQYFGAGTRLSVL.

The J gene is TRBJ2-2, the V gene TRBV15; no definite D call. This CDR3 has 15 residues. The germline CDR1 and CDR2 sequences are LNHNV and YYDKDF (reference sequence). Trimming stripped 0 bases from V and 5 bases from J, with 10 bases between. The CDR3 nucleotides are TGTGCCACCAGCAGAGACATTCGGTGGACCGGGGAGCTGTTTTTT. This sequence encodes CATSRDIRWTGELFF.

The V gene is TRBV27, the J gene TRBJ1-4; a weak D match, TRBD1 (5 bases). V was pared by 3 bases and J by 8 bases, with 22 bases between. The CDR3 contains 17 residues. CDR1 is MNHEY, CDR2 SMNVEV, per germline (reference sequence). CDR3 bases: TGTGCCAGCAGTTTCCGAAGCCTATCAGGGTGGTACGAAAAACTGTTTTTT. This translates into CASSFRSLSGWYEKLFF.

J is TRBJ1-1 and V is TRBV2; TRBD1 is a possible D gene (5 bases). V gave up 7 bases and J gave up 0 bases, with 18 bases separating them. The CDR3 totals 16 residues. From germline, CDR1 is SNHLY and CDR2 FYNNEI. CDR3: CASMTEVPSMNTEAFF. DNA of the CDR3: TGTGCCAGCATGACAGAAGTTCCTTCTATGAACACTGAAGCTTTCTTT.

The V and J genes are TRBV6-1 and TRBJ1-1; TRBD1 agrees at 7 bases. The V segment lost 6 bases and the J segment 1 base; nucleotides outside the gene matches: 2. The CDR3 totals 13 residues. CDR1 and CDR2 (germline): MNHNS, SASEGT. The CDR3 bases are TGTGCCAGCAGGGGGGACAGGAACACTGAAGCTTTCTTT. Amino acid sequence: CASRGDRNTEAFF.

The CDR3 sequence is CASSLVGGQNTEAFF. The CDR3 DNA sequence: TGTGCCAGCAGCTTAGTGGGTGGGCAGAACACTGAAGCTTTCTTT. V gene TRBV11-2 combines with J gene TRBJ1-1; no definite D call. The CDR3 consists of 15 residues. CDR1 SGHAT and CDR2 FQNNGV come from the germline V gene. The V end was cut by 1 base, the J end by 1 base, with 10 bases between.

V gene TRBV7-7 combines with J gene TRBJ1-4; D ambiguous. CDR1 SSHAT and CDR2 FNYEAQ come from the germline V gene (reference sequence). Between the trimmed V and J ends, which lost 0 bases and 8 bases, there was a span of 13 bases. The CDR3 has 15 amino acids. Here the CDR3 DNA reads TGTGCCAGCAGCTTAGCAAAGGTACGCGGCGAAAAACTGTTTTTT. Translating gives CASSLAKVRGEKLFF.

The J gene is TRBJ1-2, the V gene TRBV6-1; possibly TRBD1 for D (5 bases). V shed 4 bases and J shed 8 bases, with 14 bases lying between them. Germline V gene data show CDR1 as MNHNS and CDR2 as SASEGT. This CDR3 region has 13 residues. The CDR3 DNA is TGTGCCAGCAGTGCGCGGAGGGGCTGCGGCTACACCTTC. As protein: CASSARRGCGYTF.

CDR3 amino acids: CASSLALGGSTGSSPLHF. Written as DNA, the CDR3 is TGCGCCAGCAGCTTGGCCCTAGGGGGATCGACTGGAAGTTCACCCCTCCACTTT. The chain couples TRBV5-1 to TRBJ1-6, with D perhaps TRBD1 (6 bases). This CDR3 is 18 amino acids long. V was trimmed by 0 bases and J by 9 bases, leaving 22 bases between them. Germline CDR1 reads SGHRS; CDR2 reads YFSETQ.

The chain recombines TRBV9 with TRBJ2-3, with D possibly matching TRBD1 (6 bases). There are 15 residues in the CDR3. V was clipped by 7 bases and J by 6 bases, with 21 bases between them. Germline V gene data show CDR1 as SGDLS and CDR2 as YYNGEE. This CDR3 reads CASASGTTAIDTQYF. CDR3 coding DNA: TGTGCCAGCGCCTCCGGGACAACAGCTATCGATACGCAGTATTTT.

The chain employs TRBV6-1 and TRBJ1-4; D unresolved. V lost 8 bases and J lost 8, with 6 bases in between. Germline lookup yields CDR1 MNHNS and CDR2 SASEGT. This CDR3 is built from 10 residues. CDR3 sequence: CASAREKLFF. CDR3 in DNA: TGTGCCAGCGCCAGGGAAAAACTGTTTTTT.

V is TRBV9 and J is TRBJ2-5, with 8 bases aligning to TRBD2. The CDR3 loop spans 16 amino acids. Trimming removed 3 bases from V and 0 bases from J; junction bases left unmatched: 7. Germline CDR1 SGDLS, CDR2 YYNGEE. Here the CDR3 DNA reads TGTGCCAGCAGCGCGGGAGGGGGGGGCTACCAAGAGACCCAGTACTTC. It is translated as CASSAGGGGYQETQYF.